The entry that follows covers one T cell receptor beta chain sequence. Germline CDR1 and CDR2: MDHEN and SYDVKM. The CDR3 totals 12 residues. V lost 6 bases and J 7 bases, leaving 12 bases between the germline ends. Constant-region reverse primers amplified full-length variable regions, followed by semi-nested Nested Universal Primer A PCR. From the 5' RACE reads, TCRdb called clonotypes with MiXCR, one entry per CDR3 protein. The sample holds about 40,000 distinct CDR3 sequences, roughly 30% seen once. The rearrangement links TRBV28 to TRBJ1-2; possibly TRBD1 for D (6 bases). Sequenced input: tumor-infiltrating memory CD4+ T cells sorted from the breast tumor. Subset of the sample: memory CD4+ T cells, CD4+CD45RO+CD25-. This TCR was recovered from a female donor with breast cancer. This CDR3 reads CASSRKGGGYTF. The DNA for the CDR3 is TGTGCCAGCAGCAGGAAGGGGGGTGGCTACACCTTC.